This T cell receptor beta chain comes out of a study of shared clonotypes between healthy human individuals. The CDR3 covers 12 residues. Germline values: CDR1 KGHSY, CDR2 FQNENV. Trimming took off 3 bases at V and 7 bases at J, with 9 bases between the two ends. The sample holds a few counts of this clone. Generated by immunoSEQ multiplex PCR, the TCRdb table keeps only in-frame clones and is missing some. The data contain about 710,000 clones, 72% of them singletons. The chain combines TRBV16 with TRBJ2-5; either TRBD1 or TRBD2 may fit D (5 bases each). What was sequenced was memory CD4+ T cells sorted from blood. Subset here: CD45RA-negative fraction. The clonotype originates from a young woman in good health. In DNA, the CDR3 is TGTGCCAGCAGCCAGAGGGGATGGACCCAGTACTTC. The encoded protein is CASSQRGWTQYF.